This is a list of T cell receptor beta chains from one sample in a study of cytomegalovirus exposure and HLA in healthy donors. TCRdb keeps only in-frame clones here, not all; method: immunoSEQ multiplex PCR. The sample shows fewer than 200,000 clones, 80% of them seen only once. Sequencing input: PBMCs. The receptors were gathered from a man aged 35 to 55 in good health and CMV-seronegative. The CDR3 runs from the conserved cysteine through the conserved F or W. A D gene is named only where the DNA matches it firmly. A row's size may be missing; if present it is once, few, many or a size class.

d_gene,j_gene,abundance,v_gene,CDR3aa,CDR3nt
TRBD1,TRBJ2-7,NA,TRBV10-1,CASPTGGYEQYF,TGCGCCAGCCCAACAGGGGGCTACGAGCAGTACTTC
NA,TRBJ2-5,NA,TRBV19,CASQGVTGVGETQYF,TGTGCCAGTCAGGGGGTAACGGGAGTTGGAGAGACCCAGTACTTC
TRBD2,TRBJ2-7,NA,TRBV7-9,CASSLGTSGLQYF,TGTGCCAGCAGCTTAGGGACTAGCGGGCTACAGTACTTC
NA,TRBJ1-5,NA,TRBV10-2,CASSEVGGISNQPQHF,TGCGCCAGCAGTGAGGTCGGAGGGATAAGCAATCAGCCCCAGCATTTT
NA,TRBJ2-3,NA,TRBV30,CAGAAGQSPDTQYF,TGTGCCGGAGCTGCGGGACAGAGCCCAGATACGCAGTATTTT
TRBD2,TRBJ2-7,NA,TRBV6-5,CASSRLAGVNEQYF,TGTGCCAGCAGTCGACTAGCGGGAGTGAACGAGCAGTACTTC
NA,TRBJ2-5,NA,TRBV19,CASSMSPGQETQYF,TGTGCCAGTAGTATGTCCCCAGGGCAAGAGACCCAGTACTTC
NA,TRBJ2-5,NA,TRBV5-4,CASSLESRGETQYF,TGTGCCAGCAGCTTGGAGTCTAGGGGGGAGACCCAGTACTTC
NA,TRBJ2-3,NA,TRBV6-6,CASSYPTGTDTQYF,TGTGCCAGCAGTTACCCTACAGGGACAGATACGCAGTATTTT
NA,TRBJ2-5,NA,TRBV9,CASSTSIGETQYF,TGTGCCAGCAGCACTTCTATCGGGGAGACCCAGTACTTC
NA,TRBJ2-3,NA,TRBV6-5,CASRPRVDTDTQYF,TGTGCCAGCAGACCCAGGGTTGACACAGATACGCAGTATTTT
NA,TRBJ2-7,NA,TRBV5-1,CASSSPPGQILPYEQYF,TGCGCCAGCAGCTCCCCCCCCGGACAGATCCTCCCCTACGAGCAGTACTTC
NA,TRBJ1-5,NA,TRBV6-6,CASSYRGGQPQHF,TGTGCCAGCAGTTATAGGGGTGGTCAGCCCCAGCATTTT
TRBD1,TRBJ2-7,NA,TRBV11-3,CASSHGQVRSYEQYF,TGTGCCAGCAGCCATGGACAGGTTCGGTCCTACGAGCAGTACTTC
TRBD1,TRBJ1-5,NA,TRBV9,CASSVGGTGNQPQHF,TGTGCCAGCAGCGTAGGCGGGACAGGCAATCAGCCCCAGCATTTT
NA,TRBJ2-2,NA,TRBV30,CAWNWLGELFF,TGTGCCTGGAATTGGCTCGGGGAGCTGTTTTTT
TRBD1,TRBJ1-1,NA,TRBV6-5,CASSSPGQGVTEAFF,TGTGCCAGCAGTTCCCCGGGACAGGGGGTCACTGAAGCTTTCTTT
NA,TRBJ2-7,NA,TRBV2,CASSEAAGSSYEQYF,TGTGCCAGCAGTGAAGCCGCGGGAAGCTCCTACGAGCAGTACTTC
NA,TRBJ2-5,NA,TRBV28,CASSLGGRRETQYF,TGTGCCAGCAGTTTGGGGGGGCGCCGGGAGACCCAGTACTTC
NA,TRBJ1-2,NA,TRBV5-6,CASSLEAGYYGYTF,TGTGCCAGCAGCTTGGAGGCAGGTTACTATGGCTACACCTTC
TRBD2,TRBJ2-7,NA,TRBV11-2,CASSLGVSGASYEQYF,TGTGCCAGCAGCTTAGGGGTCAGCGGGGCCTCCTACGAGCAGTACTTC
NA,TRBJ2-2,NA,TRBV9,CASSGTPGELFF,TGTGCCAGCAGTGGGACACCAGGGGAGCTGTTTTTT
NA,TRBJ1-5,once,TRBV6-1,CASGTEGSGNQPQHF,TGTGCCAGCGGGACGGAGGGCAGTGGCAATCAGCCCCAGCATTTT
TRBD1,TRBJ2-1,NA,TRBV5-1,CASSLTGQGDFYEQFF,TGCGCTAGCAGCTTGACGGGGCAGGGGGATTTCTATGAGCAGTTCTTC
TRBD1,TRBJ2-6,NA,TRBV7-2,CASSPWTGSGANVLTF,TGTGCCAGCAGCCCCTGGACAGGGTCGGGGGCCAACGTCCTGACTTTC
NA,TRBJ2-2,NA,TRBV11-2,CASSRQGGTGELFF,TGTGCCAGCAGCCGACAGGGAGGCACCGGGGAGCTGTTTTTT
NA,TRBJ2-3,NA,TRBV4-3,CASSQGGRERQYF,TGCGCCAGCAGCCAAGGGGGGCGGGAGAGGCAGTATTTT
NA,TRBJ1-4,NA,TRBV7-9,CASSQQGVTNEKLFF,TGTGCCAGCAGCCAGCAGGGTGTGACTAATGAAAAACTGTTTTTT
TRBD2,TRBJ2-3,NA,TRBV5-1,CASSPRTSGSPDTQYF,TGCGCCAGCAGCCCAAGGACTAGCGGGAGTCCAGATACGCAGTATTTT
NA,TRBJ2-3,NA,TRBV7-2,CASSFGYSTGADTQYF,TGTGCCAGCAGCTTCGGCTACTCCACCGGGGCAGATACGCAGTATTTT
TRBD1,TRBJ2-7,NA,TRBV14,CASRETGGNEQYF,TGTGCCAGCAGAGAGACAGGGGGAAACGAGCAGTACTTC
NA,TRBJ1-4,NA,TRBV25-1,CASSELKGMGEKLFF,TGTGCCAGCAGTGAATTGAAGGGGATGGGTGAAAAACTGTTTTTT
TRBD1,TRBJ2-7,NA,TRBV5-6,CASSSRRDRESDEQYF,TGTGCCAGCAGCAGCCGCCGGGACAGGGAGAGCGACGAGCAGTACTTC
NA,TRBJ1-1,few,TRBV18,CASSPRGAGANTEAFF,TGTGCCAGCTCACCCCGGGGGGCGGGGGCGAACACTGAAGCTTTCTTT
NA,TRBJ1-1,once,TRBV21-1,CASSARGGKNTEAFF,TGTGCCAGCAGCGCGCGGGGGGGGAAGAACACTGAAGCTTTCTTT
NA,TRBJ1-2,NA,TRBV2,CASSETTGPYGYTF,TGTGCCAGCAGTGAGACTACAGGGCCCTATGGCTACACCTTC
TRBD2,TRBJ2-3,NA,TRBV7-2,CASSPNSGSFTDTQYF,TGTGCCAGCAGCCCGAATAGCGGGAGTTTCACAGATACGCAGTATTTT
TRBD1,TRBJ2-7,NA,TRBV29-1,CSVGTVSYEQYF,TGCAGCGTGGGGACAGTCTCCTACGAGCAGTACTTC
NA,TRBJ2-2,once,TRBV30,CAWSVGQVNTGELFF,TGTGCCTGGAGTGTTGGTCAGGTTAACACCGGGGAGCTGTTTTTT
TRBD1,TRBJ2-3,NA,TRBV7-9,CASSLGTGGRGSTDTQYF,TGTGCCAGCAGCTTAGGGACAGGGGGCCGAGGGAGCACAGATACGCAGTATTTT